This paragraph reports one T cell receptor beta chain. As yet, its antigen is unknown. The CDR3 sequence is 16 residues long. Trimming stripped 1 base from V and 0 bases from J, with 11 bases between. The V gene's germline CDR1 is SGHVS and CDR2 FNYEAQ. This sample is part of a study of cytomegalovirus exposure and HLA in healthy donors. Across the study: Early on, a data release was issued that held approximately 92 million unique TCRs from HLA-typed donors. Findings and caveats of the study: With later analysis, a missense DCLRE1C variant became linked to TCR beta V- and J-gene trimming. An analysis that came later showed most CMV-associated TCR beta chains appearing HLA-restricted.

Primers: 60 Vbeta forward and 13 Jbeta reverse. Sequencing used immunoSEQ multiplex PCR; TCRdb keeps in-frame clones, though not all of them. The repertoire holds approximately 210,000 clones, with about four fifths as singletons. Sequenced: PBMCs. The chain uses TRBV7-6 and TRBJ2-3; the D is unclear. This receptor was obtained from a girl between 10 and 17 years old in good health and CMV-seropositive. CDR3 bases: TGTGCCAGCAGCTTAGTCGGAGAGGTCAGCACAGATACGCAGTATTTT. As protein: CASSLVGEVSTDTQYF.